The 2 T cell receptor beta chains listed next were all sequenced from one sample in a study of blood T cell repertoires in COVID-19. Profiling relied on immunoSEQ multiplex PCR, and the TCRdb table lists in-frame clones only, not all of them. The sample carries hundreds of thousands of clones, 85% to 90% recorded once. Input material: PBMCs or T cells enriched from blood (not recorded which). These receptors were obtained from a man aged 25 to 45 who had recovered from COVID-19.

In DNA, the CDR3 is TGTGCCAGCAGCTTGGGACAGTATGGTGGCTACACCTTC. Protein sequence: CASSLGQYGGYTF. The chain combines TRBV5-6 with TRBJ1-2; D is possibly TRBD1 (5 bases). The germline gives CDR1 SGHDT, CDR2 YYEEEE. V was clipped by 0 bases and J by 7 bases, with 10 bases between them. There are 13 residues in the CDR3.

The chain joins TRBV27 to TRBJ1-2; 9 positions agree with TRBD1. Germline V gene sequence: CDR1 MNHEY, CDR2 SMNVEV (reference sequence). Trimming removed 6 bases from V and 2 bases from J; junction bases left unmatched: 13. This CDR3 has 17 residues. For the CDR3, the DNA is TGTGCCAGCAGCCACACCGGGACAGGGTATTTGAACTATGGCTACACCTTC. Its protein is CASSHTGTGYLNYGYTF.